This is a list of T cell receptor beta chains from one sample in a study of tumor-infiltrating lymphocytes in localized non-small cell lung cancer. Produced via immunoSEQ multiplex PCR; TCRdb's table is partial and in-frame only. The sample holds over 6,500 clones; roughly four fifths are singletons and the top ten take 16%. Sequenced sample: uninvolved lung tissue not adjacent to the tumor. Receptors were obtained from a human donor with non-small cell lung cancer. Each CDR3 is given with its conserved first and last residue. Each record gives: V gene, clone size, D gene, J gene, CDR3 DNA, CDR3 protein. The D gene is left open where the match is weak. Size is stated for part of the rows, as once, few or many counts, or as a class when the clone is expanded.

v_gene: TRBV5-6
abundance: NA
d_gene: NA
j_gene: TRBJ1-2
CDR3nt: TGTGCCAGCAGCTTGAACAGGCCCTATGGCTACACCTTC
CDR3aa: CASSLNRPYGYTF

v_gene: TRBV28
abundance: NA
d_gene: NA
j_gene: TRBJ1-2
CDR3nt: TGTGCCAGCAGTTCAGGGTATACGACGGGCTACACCTTC
CDR3aa: CASSSGYTTGYTF

v_gene: TRBV29-1
abundance: NA
d_gene: NA
j_gene: TRBJ2-2
CDR3nt: TGCAGCGTTGGACAGCTTATGAACACCGGGGAGCTGTTTTTT
CDR3aa: CSVGQLMNTGELFF

v_gene: TRBV7-9
abundance: NA
d_gene: NA
j_gene: TRBJ2-2
CDR3nt: TGTGCCAGCAGCTTAGTCTCCCAGGGCGGCACCGGGGAGCTGTTTTTT
CDR3aa: CASSLVSQGGTGELFF

v_gene: TRBV5-1
abundance: NA
d_gene: NA
j_gene: TRBJ2-3
CDR3nt: TGCGCCAGCAGCTTTAAGGGGATGCCCCCAGATACGCAGTATTTT
CDR3aa: CASSFKGMPPDTQYF

v_gene: TRBV6-6
abundance: once
d_gene: NA
j_gene: TRBJ1-1
CDR3nt: TGTGCCAGCAGTCATCTCCCCGGGGCGGCCGGAGCTTTCTTT
CDR3aa: CASSHLPGAAGAFF

v_gene: TRBV6-1
abundance: NA
d_gene: NA
j_gene: TRBJ1-2
CDR3nt: TGTGCCAGCGGTGGACAGCTCTTCTATGGCTACACCTTC
CDR3aa: CASGGQLFYGYTF

v_gene: TRBV2
abundance: medium-sized
d_gene: TRBD2
j_gene: TRBJ2-1
CDR3nt: TGTGCCAGCAGTGAACTAGCGGGAACTGAGCAGTTCTTC
CDR3aa: CASSELAGTEQFF

v_gene: TRBV4-2
abundance: NA
d_gene: NA
j_gene: TRBJ2-3
CDR3nt: TGTGCCAGCAGCCAAAAGAGGGACCCGGGGGGCACAGATACGCAGTATTTT
CDR3aa: CASSQKRDPGGTDTQYF

v_gene: TRBV18
abundance: NA
d_gene: NA
j_gene: TRBJ2-5
CDR3nt: TGTGCCAGCTCACCACCAGAAGAGACCCAGTACTTC
CDR3aa: CASSPPEETQYF

v_gene: TRBV28
abundance: NA
d_gene: NA
j_gene: TRBJ1-1
CDR3nt: TGTGCCAGCAGTCCCCGTGTAGGGGGGGTCACTGAAGCTTTCTTT
CDR3aa: CASSPRVGGVTEAFF

v_gene: TRBV14
abundance: NA
d_gene: NA
j_gene: TRBJ2-7
CDR3nt: TGTGCCAGCAGCCTCTTGGCGGCAGCCGAGCAGTACTTC
CDR3aa: CASSLLAAAEQYF

v_gene: TRBV6-5
abundance: NA
d_gene: TRBD1
j_gene: TRBJ1-5
CDR3nt: TGTGCCAGCAGGGAGGGGGCTACGGGCAATCAGCCCCAGCATTTT
CDR3aa: CASREGATGNQPQHF

v_gene: TRBV6-6
abundance: NA
d_gene: NA
j_gene: TRBJ1-2
CDR3nt: TGTGCCAGCAGTTACTCCAGCGTGCCGGGGGGGGATGGCTACACCTTC
CDR3aa: CASSYSSVPGGDGYTF

v_gene: TRBV6-6
abundance: NA
d_gene: TRBD1
j_gene: TRBJ2-7
CDR3nt: TGTGCCAGCAGTCCCGGGACAGGGGGTCGCGAGCAGTACTTC
CDR3aa: CASSPGTGGREQYF

v_gene: TRBV9
abundance: NA
d_gene: NA
j_gene: TRBJ1-3
CDR3nt: TGTGCCAGCAGCGATCCGGGCTCTGGAAACACCATATATTTT
CDR3aa: CASSDPGSGNTIYF

v_gene: TRBV6-5
abundance: NA
d_gene: TRBD2
j_gene: TRBJ2-5
CDR3nt: TGTGCCAGCAGTTACTCTTGGGGCGGGGGGACCCAGTACTTC
CDR3aa: CASSYSWGGGTQYF

v_gene: TRBV30
abundance: NA
d_gene: NA
j_gene: TRBJ1-5
CDR3nt: TGTGCCTGGAACGGACTGTTCAATCAGCCCCAGCATTTT
CDR3aa: CAWNGLFNQPQHF

v_gene: TRBV7-9
abundance: NA
d_gene: NA
j_gene: TRBJ2-1
CDR3nt: TGTGCCAGCAGCGTCCTACAGGTCCACAATGAGCAGTTCTTC
CDR3aa: CASSVLQVHNEQFF

v_gene: TRBV5-5
abundance: once
d_gene: NA
j_gene: TRBJ1-2
CDR3nt: TGTGCCAGCAGTTCCTACGGATATGGCTACACCTTC
CDR3aa: CASSSYGYGYTF

v_gene: TRBV7-8
abundance: NA
d_gene: TRBD1
j_gene: TRBJ2-7
CDR3nt: TGTGCCAGCAGTGCGGGACAGGGGGTCGAGCAGTACTTC
CDR3aa: CASSAGQGVEQYF

v_gene: TRBV6-1
abundance: NA
d_gene: NA
j_gene: TRBJ2-5
CDR3nt: TGTGCCAGCAGTCCCGTAGCGACGGCCCAGTACTTC
CDR3aa: CASSPVATAQYF